Included here is one T cell receptor (beta chain) sequence, with context. Its antigen is unknown. CDR1 and CDR2 from the germline V gene are SQVTM and ANQGSEA. With 5 bases clipped from V and 2 bases from J, the junction kept 6 bases outside the gene matches. This CDR3 comprises 14 residues. This entry comes from a study of glioma-infiltrating T cells. Study-wide results and limits: Only very few CDR3 sequences appeared in both tissue and blood. Gliomas, especially low-grade, showed above-expected tissue-blood divergence; non-neoplastic patients showed below.

The iRepertoire nested amplicon-rescue multiplex PCR amplified TCR alpha and beta CDR3s from RNA. For one-step reverse transcription and amplification, about 85-400 ng of tissue mRNA or PBMC total RNA was used. TCRdb re-called the multiplex PCR reads through MiXCR, storing one row per CDR3 protein. Of about 190,000 distinct CDR3 sequences listed, 25% to 35% are singletons. The chain links TRBV29-1 to TRBJ2-5, with TRBD2 matching over 9 bases. The TCR comes from a human donor with low-grade glioma or glioblastoma, undergoing nonglioma brain surgery, or in good health (not recorded which). Sequencing was performed on glioma tissue, nonneoplastic brain tissue, or PBMCs (not recorded which). CDR3 region: CSVSVAGVQETQYF. The CDR3 coding sequence is TGCAGCGTTAGTGTAGCGGGAGTACAAGAGACCCAGTACTTC.